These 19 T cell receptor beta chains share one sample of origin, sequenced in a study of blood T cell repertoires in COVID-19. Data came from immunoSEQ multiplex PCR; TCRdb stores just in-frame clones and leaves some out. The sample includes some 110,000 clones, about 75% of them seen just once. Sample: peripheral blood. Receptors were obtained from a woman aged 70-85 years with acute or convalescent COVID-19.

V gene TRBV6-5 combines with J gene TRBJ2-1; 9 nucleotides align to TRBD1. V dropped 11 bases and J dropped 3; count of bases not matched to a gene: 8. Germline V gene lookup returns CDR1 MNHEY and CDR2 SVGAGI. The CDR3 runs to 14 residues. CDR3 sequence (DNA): TGTGCCGGGGCTTTGGGACAGGGCTACAATGAGCAGTTCTTC. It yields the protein CAGALGQGYNEQFF.

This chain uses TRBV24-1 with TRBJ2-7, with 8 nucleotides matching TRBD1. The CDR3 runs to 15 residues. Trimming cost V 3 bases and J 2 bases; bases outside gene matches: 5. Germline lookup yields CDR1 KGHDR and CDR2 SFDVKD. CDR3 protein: CATSDEDRGTYEQYF. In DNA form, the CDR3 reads TGTGCCACCAGTGATGAAGACAGGGGAACCTACGAGCAGTACTTC.

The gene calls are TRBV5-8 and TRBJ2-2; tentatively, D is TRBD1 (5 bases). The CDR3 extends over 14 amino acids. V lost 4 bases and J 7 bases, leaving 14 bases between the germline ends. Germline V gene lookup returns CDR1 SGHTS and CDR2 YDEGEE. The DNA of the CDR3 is TGTGCCAGCAGCCATCAGGGTTTCGACGGGGAGCTGTTTTTT. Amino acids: CASSHQGFDGELFF.

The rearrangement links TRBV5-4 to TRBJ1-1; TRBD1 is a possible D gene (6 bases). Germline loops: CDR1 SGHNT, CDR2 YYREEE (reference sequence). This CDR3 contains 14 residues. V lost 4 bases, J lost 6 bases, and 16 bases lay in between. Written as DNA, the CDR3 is TGTGCCAGCAGCGCTACAGGGAGGGTACCTGAAGCTTTCTTT. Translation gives CASSATGRVPEAFF.

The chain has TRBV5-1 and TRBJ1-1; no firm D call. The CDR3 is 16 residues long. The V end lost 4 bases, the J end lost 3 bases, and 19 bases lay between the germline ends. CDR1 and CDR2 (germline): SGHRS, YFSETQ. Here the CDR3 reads CASSAGRGSLDTEAFF. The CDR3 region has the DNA TGCGCCAGCAGCGCCGGCAGAGGGTCCCTGGACACTGAAGCTTTCTTT.

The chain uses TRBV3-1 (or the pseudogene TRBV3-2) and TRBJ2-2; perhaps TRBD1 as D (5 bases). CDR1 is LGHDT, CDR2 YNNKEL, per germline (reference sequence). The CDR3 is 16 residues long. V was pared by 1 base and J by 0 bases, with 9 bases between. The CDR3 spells CASSQGTNANTGELFF. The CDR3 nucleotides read TGTGCCAGCAGCCAAGGGACAAACGCGAACACCGGGGAGCTGTTTTTT.

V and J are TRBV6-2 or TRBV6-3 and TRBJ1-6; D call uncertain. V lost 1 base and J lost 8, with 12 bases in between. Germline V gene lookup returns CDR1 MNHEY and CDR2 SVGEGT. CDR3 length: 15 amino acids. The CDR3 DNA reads TGTGCCAGCAGTTACTATCCCAGAGAGGATTCACCCCTCCACTTT. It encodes CASSYYPREDSPLHF.

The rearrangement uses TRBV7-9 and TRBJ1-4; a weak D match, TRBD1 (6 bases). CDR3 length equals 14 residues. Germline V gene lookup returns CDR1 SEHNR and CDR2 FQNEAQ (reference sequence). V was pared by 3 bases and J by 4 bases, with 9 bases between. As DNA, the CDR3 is TGTGCCAGCAGCTTGGGCAGGGGTAATGAAAAACTGTTTTTT. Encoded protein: CASSLGRGNEKLFF.

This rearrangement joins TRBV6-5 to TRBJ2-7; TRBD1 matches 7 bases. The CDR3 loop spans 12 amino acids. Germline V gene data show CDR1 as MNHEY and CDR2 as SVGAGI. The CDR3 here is CASGQALMEQYF. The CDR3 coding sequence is TGTGCAAGCGGACAGGCTCTAATGGAGCAGTACTTC.

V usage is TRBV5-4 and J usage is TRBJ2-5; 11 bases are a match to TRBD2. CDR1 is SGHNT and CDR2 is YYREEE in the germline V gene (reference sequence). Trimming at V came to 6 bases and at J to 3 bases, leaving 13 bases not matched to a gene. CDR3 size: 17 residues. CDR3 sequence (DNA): TGTGCCAGCACCGTCAGGTGGCTAGCGGGGGGTAAAGAGACCCAGTACTTC. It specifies CASTVRWLAGGKETQYF. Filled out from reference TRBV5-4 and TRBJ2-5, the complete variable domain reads ETGVTQSPTHLIKTRGQQVTLRCSSQSGHNTVSWYQQALGQGPQFIFQYYREEENGRGNFPPRFSGLQFPNYSSELNVNALELDDSALYLCASTVRWLAGGKETQYFGPGTRLLVL.

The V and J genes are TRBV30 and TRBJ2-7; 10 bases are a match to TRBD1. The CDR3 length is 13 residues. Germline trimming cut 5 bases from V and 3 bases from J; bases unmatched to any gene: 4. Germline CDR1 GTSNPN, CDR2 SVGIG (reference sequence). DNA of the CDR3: TGTGCCTGGGGGACAGGGGACCACTACGAGCAGTACTTC. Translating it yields CAWGTGDHYEQYF.

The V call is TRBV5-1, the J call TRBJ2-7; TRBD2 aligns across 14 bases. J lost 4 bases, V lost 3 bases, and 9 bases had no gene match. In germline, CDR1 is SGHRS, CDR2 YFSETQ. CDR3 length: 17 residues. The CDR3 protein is CASSSDPGLAGEYEQYF. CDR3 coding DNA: TGCGCCAGCAGCTCCGACCCGGGACTAGCGGGAGAGTACGAGCAGTACTTC.

CDR3 in amino acids: CASSRSFGTGEYSNQPQHF. The CDR3 DNA reads as TGTGCCAGTAGTAGATCCTTCGGGACAGGGGAGTATAGCAATCAGCCCCAGCATTTT. The V call is TRBV19, the J call TRBJ1-5; 10 nucleotides line up with TRBD1. Per germline, CDR1 LNHDA and CDR2 SQIVND (reference sequence). The CDR3 is 19 amino acids. V gave up 4 bases and J gave up 0 bases; unmatched junction bases: 12.

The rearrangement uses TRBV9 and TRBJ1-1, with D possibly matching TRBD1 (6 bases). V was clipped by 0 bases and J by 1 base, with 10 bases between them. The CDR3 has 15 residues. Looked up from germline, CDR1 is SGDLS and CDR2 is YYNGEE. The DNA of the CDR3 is TGTGCCAGCAGCGTAGGGCAGGGGCAGAACACTGAAGCTTTCTTT. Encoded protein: CASSVGQGQNTEAFF.

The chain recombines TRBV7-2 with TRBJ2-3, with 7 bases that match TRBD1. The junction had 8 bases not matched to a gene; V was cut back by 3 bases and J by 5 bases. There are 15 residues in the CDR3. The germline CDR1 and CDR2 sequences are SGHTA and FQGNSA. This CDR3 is CASSFDDRAGDTQYF. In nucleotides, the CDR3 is TGTGCCAGCAGCTTCGATGACAGGGCTGGAGATACGCAGTATTTT.

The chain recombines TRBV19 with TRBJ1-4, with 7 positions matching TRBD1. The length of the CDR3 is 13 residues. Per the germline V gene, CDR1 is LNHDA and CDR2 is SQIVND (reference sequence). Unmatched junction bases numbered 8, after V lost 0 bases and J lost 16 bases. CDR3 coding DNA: TGTGCCAGTAGTATAGACTTACCGGGACAGCCGTTTTTT. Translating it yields CASSIDLPGQPFF.

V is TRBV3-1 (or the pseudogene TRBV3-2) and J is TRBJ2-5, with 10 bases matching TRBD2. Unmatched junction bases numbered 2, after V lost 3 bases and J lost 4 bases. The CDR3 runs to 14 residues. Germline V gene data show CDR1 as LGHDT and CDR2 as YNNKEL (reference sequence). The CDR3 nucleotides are TGTGCCAGCAGCCACCTAGCGGGGGCAGAGACCCAGTACTTC. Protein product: CASSHLAGAETQYF.

CDR3 loop: CASSPGLAGEQYF. The CDR3 DNA is TGCGCCAGCAGCCCGGGACTAGCGGGCGAGCAGTACTTC. The V call is TRBV5-1, the J call TRBJ2-7; 12 positions match TRBD2. Germline V gene sequence: CDR1 SGHRS, CDR2 YFSETQ. The CDR3 consists of 13 residues. J gave up 6 bases and V 4 bases, and 2 bases lay outside the gene matches.

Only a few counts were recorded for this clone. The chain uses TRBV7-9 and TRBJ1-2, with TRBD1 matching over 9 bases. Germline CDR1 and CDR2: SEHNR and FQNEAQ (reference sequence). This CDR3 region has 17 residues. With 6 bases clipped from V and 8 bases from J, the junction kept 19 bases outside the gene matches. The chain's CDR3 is CASRGCWTGAIVQGYTF. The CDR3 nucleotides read TGTGCCAGCAGGGGTTGTTGGACAGGGGCGATCGTACAGGGCTACACCTTC.